These T cell receptor beta chains were read from a single sample in a study of blood T cell repertoires in COVID-19. TCRdb's copy holds only in-frame clones and misses some; the assay was immunoSEQ multiplex PCR. The profile covers some 320,000 clones, with roughly 89% appearing a single time and 4.5% to 5.5% taken by the ten largest. Sample: PBMCs or T cells enriched from blood (not recorded which). Receptors were obtained from a man between 60 and 70 years old who had recovered from COVID-19. The CDR3 runs from the conserved cysteine through the conserved F or W.

V	J	CDR3
TRBV27	TRBJ2-1	CASSSEGADSYNEQFF
TRBV27	TRBJ2-3	CASSPQFSGRGRADTQYF
TRBV6-5	TRBJ1-5	CASSYGGFGQPQHF
TRBV7-9	TRBJ2-3	CASSLGATDTQYF
TRBV24-1	TRBJ2-5	CATSDPRGPGETQYF
TRBV2	TRBJ2-2	CASSGGHTGELFF
TRBV15	TRBJ1-4	CATSRDRTNEKLFF
TRBV5-1	TRBJ2-5	CASSRLQATGGQETQYF
TRBV4-1	TRBJ1-2	CASSQDIQQSRAGGYTF
TRBV27	TRBJ2-7	CASTPIRAGGYEQYF
TRBV11-2	TRBJ2-1	CASSFLAEYNEQFF
TRBV5-1	TRBJ2-3	CASSLGGTGLAEATDTQYF
TRBV7-2	TRBJ2-6	CASSLQVAVSGANVLTF
TRBV29-1	TRBJ2-1	CSSLEPYNEQFF
TRBV9	TRBJ1-2	CASSPSTGAYTF
TRBV18	TRBJ2-5	CASSPGQGRLETQYF
TRBV27	TRBJ1-2	CASSISYRGSYGYTF
TRBV7-2	TRBJ2-3	CASSLRDFLTDTQYF
TRBV3-1/TRBV3-2	TRBJ1-2	CASSDYGYGYTF
TRBV5-1	TRBJ2-4	CASSLEGAKNIQYF
TRBV7-3	TRBJ2-2	CASSLRLRGEPGELFF
TRBV29-1	TRBJ2-5	CSVEDRPEETQYF
TRBV3-1/TRBV3-2	TRBJ1-1	CASSQYQVTEAFF
TRBV6-5	TRBJ1-2	CASRLGQGGYTF
TRBV5-1	TRBJ1-3	CASSLGTGSSGNTIYF
TRBV5-1	TRBJ2-5	CASSLGTGGRETQYF
TRBV7-9	TRBJ2-2	CASSSGLAGVIPGELFF
TRBV18	TRBJ2-7	CASSPLLAGEQYF
TRBV6-1	TRBJ1-6	CASSEEGTANNSPLHF
TRBV19	TRBJ2-1	CASSIYGTFSYNEQFF
TRBV6-5	TRBJ1-5	CASRSAGQPQHF
TRBV7-3	TRBJ2-5	CASSPTGIQETQYF
TRBV7-9	TRBJ1-1	CASSPGTGGYTEAFF
TRBV12-5	TRBJ2-7	CASGLGGPPSSYEQYF
TRBV21-1	TRBJ2-2	CASGGNHRVRRKSTGELFF
TRBV3-1/TRBV3-2	TRBJ1-1	CASTPGEYTEAFF
TRBV5-1	TRBJ2-1	CASSLLKNEQFF
TRBV6-6	TRBJ1-4	CASSGPGNEKLFF
TRBV29-1	TRBJ1-2	CSAPPGQGDYGYTF
TRBV27	TRBJ1-2	CASSPTGSYGYTF
TRBV28	TRBJ1-6	CASSLIEGARNSPLHF
TRBV7-2	TRBJ1-2	CASSLKGGTAPPDYTF
TRBV6-5	TRBJ1-2	CASSYQPGNSGYTF
TRBV19	TRBJ1-5	CASSVGGRSNQPQHF
TRBV6-5	TRBJ2-7	CASSYGGFTYEQYF
TRBV19	TRBJ2-2	CASRRSRGTGELFF
TRBV6-5	TRBJ2-1	CASQVTYYNEQFF
TRBV5-5	TRBJ2-2	CASSLYGGAGELFF
TRBV19	TRBJ2-7	CASSGTAPPYEQYF
TRBV7-2	TRBJ1-4	CASSFYGEGEKLFF
TRBV28	TRBJ2-3	CASSGTTNTDTQYF
TRBV5-1	TRBJ1-2	CASSRDNNYGYTF